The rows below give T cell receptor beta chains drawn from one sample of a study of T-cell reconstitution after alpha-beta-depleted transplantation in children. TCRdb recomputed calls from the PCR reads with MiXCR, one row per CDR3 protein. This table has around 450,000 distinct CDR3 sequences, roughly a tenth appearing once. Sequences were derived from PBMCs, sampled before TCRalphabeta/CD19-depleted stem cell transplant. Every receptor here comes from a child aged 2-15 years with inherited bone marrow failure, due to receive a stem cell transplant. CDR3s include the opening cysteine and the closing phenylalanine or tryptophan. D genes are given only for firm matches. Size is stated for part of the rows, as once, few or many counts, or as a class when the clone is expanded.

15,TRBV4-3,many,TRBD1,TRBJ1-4,CASSPQDREGEKLFF,TGCGCCAGCAGCCCCCAGGACAGGGAGGGTGAAAAACTGTTTTTT
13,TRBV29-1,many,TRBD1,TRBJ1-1,CSVHDREGTEAFF,TGCAGCGTCCACGACAGGGAAGGTACTGAAGCTTTCTTT
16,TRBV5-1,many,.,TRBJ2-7,CASSLGAGTHIYEQYF,TGCGCCAGCAGCTTGGGGGCCGGGACTCACATATACGAGCAGTACTTC
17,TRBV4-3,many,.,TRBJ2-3,CASSQDHGLRATDTQYF,TGCGCCAGCAGCCAAGATCACGGACTTAGGGCAACAGATACGCAGTATTTT
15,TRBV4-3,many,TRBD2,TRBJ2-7,CASSQRLAGVFEQYF,TGCGCCAGCAGCCAAAGACTAGCGGGAGTTTTCGAGCAGTACTTC
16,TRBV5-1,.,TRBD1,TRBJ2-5,CASSFPGTGRQETQYF,TGCGCCAGCAGCTTCCCCGGGACAGGGCGTCAAGAGACCCAGTACTTC
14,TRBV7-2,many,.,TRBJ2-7,CASSLGLVPYEQYF,TGTGCCAGCAGCTTAGGTCTAGTTCCCTACGAGCAGTACTTC
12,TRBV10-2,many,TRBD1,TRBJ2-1,CASSERTGSQFF,TGCGCCAGCAGTGAGAGGACAGGCTCCCAGTTCTTC
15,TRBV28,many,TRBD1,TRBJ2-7,CASSFTGTGREEQYF,TGTGCCAGCAGCTTTACCGGGACAGGGAGAGAGGAGCAGTACTTC
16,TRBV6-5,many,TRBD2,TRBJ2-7,CASSRTSGSMPNEQYF,TGTGCCAGCAGCCGGACTAGCGGGAGTATGCCTAACGAGCAGTACTTC
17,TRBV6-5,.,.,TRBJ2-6,CASSFAGVRSGANVLTF,TGTGCCAGCAGTTTCGCAGGGGTGCGCTCTGGGGCCAACGTCCTGACTTTC
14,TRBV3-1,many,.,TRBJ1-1,CASSPFLSNTEAFF,TGTGCCAGCAGTCCTTTCCTTTCGAACACTGAAGCTTTCTTT
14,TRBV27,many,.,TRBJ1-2,CASSRSFNSYGYTF,TGTGCCAGCAGTAGGTCGTTTAACTCCTATGGCTACACCTTC
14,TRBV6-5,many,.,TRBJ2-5,CASSYVGGGETQYF,TGTGCCAGCAGTTATGTTGGGGGTGGCGAGACCCAGTACTTC
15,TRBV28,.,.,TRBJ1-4,CASSLNRAANEKLFF,TGTGCCAGCAGTTTAAATAGGGCAGCTAATGAAAAACTGTTTTTT
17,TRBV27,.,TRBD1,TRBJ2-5,CASSPLLDRGGDETQYF,TGTGCCAGCAGTCCCCTCTTAGACAGGGGAGGCGATGAGACCCAGTACTTC
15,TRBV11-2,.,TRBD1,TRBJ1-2,CASSLRQGSNYGYTF,TGTGCCAGCAGCTTAAGACAGGGCTCCAACTATGGCTACACCTTC